This T cell receptor (beta chain) was identified during a study of cytomegalovirus exposure and HLA in healthy donors. Overall study findings and caveats: It was reported that the classifier diagnosed cytomegalovirus status with high specificity and sensitivity in both the original and validation cohorts. A list of approximately 150 TCR beta chains associated with cytomegalovirus was given. Researchers reported that three CMV-associated chains were confirmed in vitro as CMV antigen-specific.

Concerning this clone: Its target is unknown.

Method: immunoSEQ multiplex PCR; TCRdb's copy keeps in-frame clones and lacks some. The profile shows 200,000 to 250,000 clones, roughly 84% of them singletons. This receptor was taken from a woman between 18 and 29 years old in good health and CMV-seropositive. Sequences were obtained from PBMCs.

CDR3 loop: CASSLGLAGASNTQYF. The CDR3 coding sequence is TGTGCCAGCAGCTTAGGACTAGCGGGAGCTTCAAATACGCAGTATTTT. The V gene is TRBV7-7, the J gene TRBJ2-3, with 12 positions matching TRBD2. With 1 base clipped from V and 7 bases from J, the junction kept 6 bases outside the gene matches. The germline gives CDR1 SSHAT, CDR2 FNYEAQ (reference sequence). The CDR3 consists of 16 residues. Combining the CDR3 with reference TRBV7-7 and TRBJ2-3 gives the whole variable domain GAGVSQSPRYKVTKRGQDVTLRCDPISSHATLYWYQQALGQGPEFLTYFNYEAQPDKSGLPSDRFSAERPEGSISTLTIQRTEQRDSAMYRCASSLGLAGASNTQYFGPGTRLTVL.